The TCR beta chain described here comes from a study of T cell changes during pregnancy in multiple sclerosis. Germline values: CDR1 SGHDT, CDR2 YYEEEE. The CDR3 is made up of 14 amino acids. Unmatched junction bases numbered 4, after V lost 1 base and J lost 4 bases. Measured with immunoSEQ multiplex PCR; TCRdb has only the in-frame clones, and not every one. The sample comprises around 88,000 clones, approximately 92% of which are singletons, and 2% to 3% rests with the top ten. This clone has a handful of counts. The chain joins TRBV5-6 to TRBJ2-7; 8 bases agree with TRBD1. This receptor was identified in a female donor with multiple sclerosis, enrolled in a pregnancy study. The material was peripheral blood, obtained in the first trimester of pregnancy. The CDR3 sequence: CASSLPGGLYEQYF. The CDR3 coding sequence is TGTGCCAGCAGCTTGCCAGGGGGCTTGTACGAGCAGTACTTC.